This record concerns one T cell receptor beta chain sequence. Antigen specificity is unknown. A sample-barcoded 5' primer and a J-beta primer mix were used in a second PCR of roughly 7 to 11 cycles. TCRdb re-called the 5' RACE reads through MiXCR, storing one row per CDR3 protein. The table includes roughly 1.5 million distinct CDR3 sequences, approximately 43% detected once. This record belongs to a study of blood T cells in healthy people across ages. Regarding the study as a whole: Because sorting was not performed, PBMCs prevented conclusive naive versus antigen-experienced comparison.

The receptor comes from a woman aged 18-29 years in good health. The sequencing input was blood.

CDR3 in DNA: TGCAGTGCTTCCCCTGTACTTTCTGAAGCTTTCTTT. Translated, it gives CSASPVLSEAFF. The chain combines TRBV20-1 with TRBJ1-1, with D unresolved. This CDR3 contains 12 residues. V lost 5 bases to trimming and J lost 6 bases, with 13 bases between them. Germline V gives CDR1 DFQATT, CDR2 SNEGSKA (reference sequence).